This T cell receptor (beta chain) was recorded in a study of T cells in women clearing cervical HPV infection. Across the study: Cases' blood sampling followed lesion detection by median around 23 weeks (90 to 200).

The germline V gene has CDR1 LGHDT and CDR2 YNNKEL (reference sequence). Trimming pared 0 bases from V and 2 bases from J, leaving 12 bases between. This CDR3 contains 16 residues. Broader study findings: Repertoire richness, not evenness, was significantly elevated in CIN3+ cases versus controls.

Comment on this clone: What it recognizes is unknown. The CDR3 extends 3 residues past the end of the read, so its final part is completed from the germline J gene.

The repertoire was sequenced with immunoSEQ multiplex PCR; TCRdb's copy has only in-frame clones and lacks some. The table lists over 10,000 clones. This clonotype was obtained from a woman aged 18 to 69 with a cervical HPV16 infection that either progressed to CIN3+ or cleared (not recorded which). The chain joins TRBV3-1 (or the pseudogene TRBV3-2) to TRBJ2-3; a weak D match, TRBD2 (6 bases). Sequencing was done on a sample of blood buffy coat. The part of the CDR3 DNA that was read is TGTGCCAGCAGCCAAGACTTGCGGGGATACACAGATACG. Translation gives CASSQDLRGYTDT. The whole CDR3 protein is CASSQDLRGYTDTQYF.